The clone carrying this TCR beta chain was observed a handful of times. This record belongs to a study of T-cell memory formation after mild COVID-19. The germline V and J ends were trimmed by 5 bases and 4 bases, with 11 bases remaining between them. There are 13 residues in the CDR3. Germline loops: CDR1 MRHNA, CDR2 SNTAGT. TCRdb itself ran the 5' RACE reads through MiXCR, one entry per CDR3 protein. The sample lists around 250,000 distinct CDR3 sequences, around a tenth occurring once. The sample consisted of PBMCs or a T cell subset sorted from them (not recorded which). The clonotype originates from a man between 18 and 29 years old who had mild COVID-19 (a few samples of this study predate the infection). Cell type and time point are not known. The chain carries TRBV6-4 and TRBJ1-1; D gene ambiguous. CDR3 protein: CASSQEWGTEAFF. The CDR3 DNA sequence: TGTGCCAGCAGTCAGGAGTGGGGCACTGAAGCTTTCTTT.